Listed below are T cell receptor beta chains from one sample, sequenced in a study of blood T cell repertoires in COVID-19. TCRdb's table, derived via immunoSEQ multiplex PCR, lists solely in-frame clones and lacks some. The sample lists around 150,000 clones, roughly 90% occurring once. Sequenced material: PBMCs or T cells enriched from blood (not recorded which). The receptors come from a woman in her fifties or sixties who had recovered from COVID-19. Both conserved end residues are part of each CDR3. The D gene is left open where the match is weak. Clone size appears in some rows only: once, few, many, or a class for an expanded clone.

V gene,D gene,clone size,J gene,CDR3 DNA,CDR3 protein
TRBV5-8,.,.,TRBJ1-5,TGTGCCAGCAGCACGGACGTCGGGGTATTACAGCCCCAGCATTTT,CASSTDVGVLQPQHF
TRBV7-9,TRBD1,.,TRBJ1-5,TGTGCCAGCAGCGCTTGGACAGGCGGACAGCCCCAGCATTTT,CASSAWTGGQPQHF
TRBV4-2,TRBD1,once,TRBJ1-4,TGTGCCAGCAGCCAAGCCGTCTCCAGGACAGGGGATGAAAAACTGTTTTTT,CASSQAVSRTGDEKLFF
TRBV18,.,.,TRBJ2-3,TGTGCCAGCTCACCACAGCGGGCCAGAACTAGCACAGATACGCAGTATTTT,CASSPQRARTSTDTQYF
TRBV12-3/TRBV12-4,.,.,TRBJ1-5,TGTGCCAGCACGCAGGGGCGGCAGCCCCAGCATTTT,CASTQGRQPQHF
TRBV2,.,.,TRBJ1-1,TGTGCCAGCATGACAGGCTCGAACACTGAAGCTTTCTTT,CASMTGSNTEAFF
TRBV18,.,.,TRBJ2-3,TGTGCCAGCTCACCACGAACGGGGATCACAGATACGCAGTATTTT,CASSPRTGITDTQYF
TRBV3-1/TRBV3-2,.,.,TRBJ1-5,TGTGCCAGCAGCCAAGACTATCAGCCCCAGCATTTT,CASSQDYQPQHF
TRBV5-1,TRBD1,.,TRBJ2-5,TGCGCCAGCAGCCCCGGGACAGGGGTTATTCAAGAGACCCAGTACTTC,CASSPGTGVIQETQYF
TRBV4-3,.,few,TRBJ1-5,TGCGCCAGCAGCCAAGATCTTCAGGGAAGCAATCAGCCCCAGCATTTT,CASSQDLQGSNQPQHF
TRBV11-2,.,.,TRBJ1-2,TGTGCCAGCAGCTTAGGCAGATCTTACTATGGCTACACCTTC,CASSLGRSYYGYTF
TRBV5-1,.,.,TRBJ1-1,TGCGCCAGCAGCTTGGCCAAACTAAACACTGAAGCTTTCTTT,CASSLAKLNTEAFF
TRBV29-1,.,.,TRBJ1-1,TGCAGCGTTGTAACCCAGGGGACGAACACTGAAGCTTTCTTT,CSVVTQGTNTEAFF
TRBV5-8,TRBD1,.,TRBJ2-1,TGTGCCAGCAGCTGGGGACAGGGGCACAATGAGCAGTTCTTC,CASSWGQGHNEQFF
TRBV5-4,.,.,TRBJ2-3,TGTGCCAGCAGCTTGGGTCCTTCAGATACGCAGTATTTT,CASSLGPSDTQYF
TRBV10-3,TRBD1,.,TRBJ2-7,TGTGCGGTCCGCCGGGGACAGAGCTACGAGCAGTACTTC,CAVRRGQSYEQYF
TRBV27,.,.,TRBJ1-6,TGTGCCAGCAGTTTATGGGCCAACTCCTATAATTCACCCCTCCACTTT,CASSLWANSYNSPLHF
TRBV9,.,once,TRBJ2-3,TGTGCCAGCAGCCCCTACTTTAGCACAGATACGCAGTATTTT,CASSPYFSTDTQYF
TRBV6-5,.,.,TRBJ1-6,TGTGCCATACAAGAAAGCTCCTATAATTCACCCCTCCACTTT,CAIQESSYNSPLHF
TRBV11-3,TRBD1,.,TRBJ2-3,TGTGCCAGCAGTCTAACAGGGGGCATAACAGATACGCAGTATTTT,CASSLTGGITDTQYF
TRBV21-1,.,.,TRBJ1-1,TGTGCCAGCAGCCTCGACAGGGGTTGCACTGAAGCTTTCTTT,CASSLDRGCTEAFF
TRBV10-3,.,.,TRBJ1-2,TGTGCCATCTCCCCGGATCGGGGCTATGGCTACACCTTC,CAISPDRGYGYTF
TRBV2,.,many,TRBJ2-1,TGTGCCAGCAGTCGCTCCTACAATGAGCAGTTCTTC,CASSRSYNEQFF